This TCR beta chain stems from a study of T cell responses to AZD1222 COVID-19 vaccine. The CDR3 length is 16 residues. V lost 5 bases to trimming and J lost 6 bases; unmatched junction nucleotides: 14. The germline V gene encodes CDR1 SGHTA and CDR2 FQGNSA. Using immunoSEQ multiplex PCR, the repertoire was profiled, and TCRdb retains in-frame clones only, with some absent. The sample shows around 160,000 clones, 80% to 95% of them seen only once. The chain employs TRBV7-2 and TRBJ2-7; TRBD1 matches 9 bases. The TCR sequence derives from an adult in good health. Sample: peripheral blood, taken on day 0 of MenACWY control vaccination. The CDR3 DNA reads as TGTGCCAGCAGCCCTGGAGGGCGGACAGGGGTACGCGAGCAGTACTTC. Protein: CASSPGGRTGVREQYF. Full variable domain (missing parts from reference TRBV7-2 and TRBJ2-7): GAGVSQSPSNKVTEKGKDVELRCDPISGHTALYWYRQSLGQGLEFLIYFQGNSAPDKSGLPSDRFSAERTGGSVSTLTIQRTQQEDSAVYLCASSPGGRTGVREQYFGPGTRLTVT.